This T cell receptor (beta chain) emerged from a study of T cells in Graves' hyperthyroidism and ophthalmopathy. Aged 18 to 65, the patients had hyperthyroidism that was newly diagnosed and had lasted under 2 months. The sample, blood from the first hyperthyroidism diagnosis, precedes any ophthalmopathy symptoms. Fresh 10 ml peripheral blood yielded PBMCs. The sample holds many counts of this clonotype. Antigen specificity is unknown. The length of the CDR3 is 16 residues. The germline gives CDR1 DFQATT, CDR2 SNEGSKA (reference sequence). The ends lost 0 bases at V and 3 bases at J; junction bases unmatched: 9. Regions amplified from RNA transcripts were the TCR beta CDR3 regions. Researchers ran a first-round RT-PCR on the TCR CDR3 using the HTBI primer set. In TCRdb, the multiplex PCR reads were re-called with MiXCR into one record per CDR3 protein. This sample carries 250,000 to 300,000 distinct CDR3 sequences, roughly 15% of them seen once, and the ten largest clones take about an eighth.

Study-wide results and limits: Blood also held most thyroid clonotypes expanded beyond 0.001.

The chain recombines TRBV20-1 with TRBJ2-7; 9 bases are a match to TRBD2. The origin of this receptor is a woman aged 40 to 55 with Graves' hyperthyroidism that later progressed to Graves' ophthalmopathy. Sequences were obtained from blood. CDR3 sequence: CSAREAVREGVYEQYF. CDR3 DNA sequence: TGCAGTGCTAGAGAAGCCGTGCGGGAGGGCGTCTACGAGCAGTACTTC.